A selection of T cell receptor beta chains follows, all from one sample in a study of blood T cell repertoires in COVID-19. Clones were sequenced by immunoSEQ multiplex PCR, and TCRdb holds only the in-frame ones, with some missing. The table includes about 130,000 clones, around nine tenths detected once. Sequencing was done on a sample of PBMCs or T cells enriched from blood (not recorded which). Every receptor here comes from a woman in her forties or fifties who had recovered from COVID-19. The conserved cysteine and the conserved F or W are not part of the CDR3 here.

j_call v_call cdr3_aa
TRBJ2-5 TRBV4-1 ASSQDRSALQETQY
TRBJ1-2 TRBV7-2 ASSSLVGRNYGYT
TRBJ1-2 TRBV2 ASREDRQIGYT
TRBJ1-1 TRBV6-1 ASSEGGIAF
TRBJ2-5 TRBV9 ASSGISGGELQETQY
TRBJ2-5 TRBV19 ASSPSLLETQY
TRBJ2-7 TRBV11-2 ASSLGTGWYEQY
TRBJ1-1 TRBV10-3 AITLGENTEAF
TRBJ2-7 TRBV12-3/TRBV12-4 ASSLNRVEQY
TRBJ1-2 TRBV9 ASSGPFGVSGYT
TRBJ2-3 TRBV5-1 ASSRSGGSTDTQY
TRBJ1-4 TRBV7-8 ASSRRPWRDEKLF
TRBJ2-7 TRBV4-3 ASSLRHDTYEQY
TRBJ2-1 TRBV11-3 ASSNRGYEQF
TRBJ2-1 TRBV29-1 SVEANRMRAGAPGEQF
TRBJ2-7 TRBV11-2 ASSSAGILYEQY
TRBJ1-2 TRBV15 ATSGLAGGGYGYT
TRBJ2-2 TRBV9 ASSPRAGLGTGELF
TRBJ2-7 TRBV11-3 ASSSSTGSYEQY
TRBJ1-6 TRBV19 ASSIQSNSYNSPLH
TRBJ1-2 TRBV10-3 AISEGTGLGYT
TRBJ2-7 TRBV5-1 ASSRGLADSEQY
TRBJ2-7 TRBV12-5 ASGLGQGHEQY
TRBJ1-6 TRBV5-1 ASSLAREDNRGGSPLH
TRBJ2-1 TRBV28 ASSPRVGSYNEQF
TRBJ2-7 TRBV10-2 ASRGQFYEQY
TRBJ2-2 TRBV7-9 ASRPGQKIGELF
TRBJ1-5 TRBV30 AWSRNSNQPQH
TRBJ1-6 TRBV10-3 AIRETGTEFH
TRBJ2-7 TRBV6-5 ASSYSRDRGDPY
TRBJ2-7 TRBV27 ASSSPIGAGGGYEQY
TRBJ1-2 TRBV19 ATRGEMDDYGYT
TRBJ2-1 TRBV9 ASSAGQESYNEQF
TRBJ2-1 TRBV9 ASSAGQGRGNEQF
TRBJ2-1 TRBV7-9 ASSLELAGGYEQF
TRBJ1-2 TRBV18 ASSPRKESFGYT
TRBJ2-7 TRBV7-9 ASSPTGSYEQY
TRBJ1-1 TRBV18 ASSPEGLTEAF
TRBJ1-5 TRBV20-1 SAGGGQPQH
TRBJ2-5 TRBV2 ASSEGPAGGYQETQY
TRBJ1-2 TRBV27 ASSQTENYGYT
TRBJ1-5 TRBV19 ASSRWGGPFQPQH
TRBJ1-2 TRBV5-4 ASSLRGRGFYGYT